This entry features one TCR beta chain sequence. Germline lookup yields CDR1 SGHAT and CDR2 FQNNGV. V lost 4 bases, J lost 6 bases, and 16 bases lay in between. This CDR3 spans 15 amino acids. Libraries were prepared by immunoSEQ multiplex PCR; TCRdb keeps only in-frame clonotypes and omits some of them. The sample has about 10,000 clones, around 70% seen once; the top ten hold roughly 22%. The data were obtained in a study of T cells in narcolepsy. The chain uses TRBV11-2 and TRBJ2-1; D is ambiguous. Sequencing was done on a sample of CD45RA- memory CD8+ T cells from PBMCs. The source is a human donor with narcolepsy. The CDR3: CASSSGDPVTNEQFF. CDR3 DNA sequence: TGTGCCAGCAGCTCGGGTGACCCGGTCACCAATGAGCAGTTCTTC. The variable domain in full, completed from reference TRBV11-2 and TRBJ2-1, reads EAGVAQSPRYKIIEKRQSVAFWCNPISGHATLYWYQQILGQGPKLLIQFQNNGVVDDSQLPKDRFSAERLKGVDSTLKIQPAKLEDSAVYLCASSSGDPVTNEQFFGPGTRLTVL.